The clone carrying this T cell receptor (beta chain) has only a few counts. Antigen specificity is unknown. Germline loops: CDR1 SEHNR, CDR2 FQNEAQ (reference sequence). The CDR3 consists of 13 residues. The V end lost 3 bases, the J end lost 8 bases, and 11 bases lay between the germline ends. Time point: week 35, safety follow-up. One vaccine dose held 300 ug of mutant IDH1 20-mer peptide and came with topical imiquimod. The table came from immunoSEQ multiplex PCR; TCRdb's copy has only in-frame clones and leaves some out. The sample records 20,000 to 30,000 clones, 75% to 90% being singletons. This sample stems from a study of a mutant IDH1 vaccine in newly diagnosed glioma.

The J gene is TRBJ1-3, the V gene TRBV7-9; D unclear. This receptor was obtained from a man aged 30-40 years with glioma. The source was PBMCs, collected from a glioma patient whose treatment included an IDH1 peptide vaccine. The CDR3 sequence: CASSLDSKDTIYF. The CDR3 coding sequence is TGTGCCAGCAGCTTGGACTCGAAAGACACCATATATTTT. Supplemented by reference TRBV7-9 and TRBJ1-3, the full variable domain reads DTGVSQNPRHKITKRGQNVTFRCDPISEHNRLYWYRQTLGQGPEFLTYFQNEAQLEKSRLLSDRFSAERPKGSFSTLEIQRTEQGDSAMYLCASSLDSKDTIYFGEGSWLTVV.